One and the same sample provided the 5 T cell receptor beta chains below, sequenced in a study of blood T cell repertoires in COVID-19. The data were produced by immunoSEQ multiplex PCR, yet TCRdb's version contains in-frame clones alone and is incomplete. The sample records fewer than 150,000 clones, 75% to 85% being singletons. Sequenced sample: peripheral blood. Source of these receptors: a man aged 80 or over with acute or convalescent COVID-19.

As DNA, the CDR3 is TGTGCCTGGGACAGGAACTACGAGCAGTACTTC. This encodes CAWDRNYEQYF. The V and J genes are TRBV30 and TRBJ2-7; weak D call: TRBD1 (6 bases). The V gene lost 5 bases and the J gene lost 3 bases, with 8 bases spanning the gap. CDR1 and CDR2 from the germline V gene are GTSNPN and SVGIG (reference sequence). This CDR3 is 11 amino acids long. The whole variable domain, remainder taken from reference TRBV30 and TRBJ2-7, is SQTIHQWPATLVQPVGSPLSLECTVEGTSNPNLYWYRQAAGRGLQLLFYSVGIGQISSEVPQNLSASRPQDRQFILSSKKLLLSDSGFYLCAWDRNYEQYFGPGTRLTVT.

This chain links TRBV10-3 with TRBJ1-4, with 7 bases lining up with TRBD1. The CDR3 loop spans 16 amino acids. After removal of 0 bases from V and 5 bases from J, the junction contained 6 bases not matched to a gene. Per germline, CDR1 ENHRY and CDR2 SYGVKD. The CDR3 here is CAISESNRGKNEKLFF. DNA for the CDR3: TGTGCCATCAGTGAGTCGAACAGGGGAAAAAATGAAAAACTGTTTTTT.

The CDR3 is CASSQTGTASPLHF. The CDR3 DNA follows: TGTGCCAGCAGTCAGACAGGGACAGCTTCACCCCTCCACTTT. This chain connects TRBV2 to TRBJ1-6; 7 bases map to TRBD1. The CDR3 consists of 14 residues. Trimming at V came to 5 bases and at J to 9 bases, leaving 7 bases not matched to a gene. CDR1 is SNHLY, CDR2 FYNNEI, per germline.

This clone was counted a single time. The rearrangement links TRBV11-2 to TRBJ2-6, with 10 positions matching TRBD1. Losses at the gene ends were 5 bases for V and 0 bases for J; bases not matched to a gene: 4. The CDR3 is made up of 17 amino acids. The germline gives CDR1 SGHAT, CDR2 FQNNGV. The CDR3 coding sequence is TGTGCCAGCAGCCGAGGACAGGGGGGCTCTGGGGCCAACGTCCTGACTTTC. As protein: CASSRGQGGSGANVLTF.

CDR3 nucleotides: TGTGCCAGCAGCTTGAAAGCGGGGGTTCAAGGCGATACGCAGTATTTT. Its translation: CASSLKAGVQGDTQYF. The chain uses TRBV5-4 and TRBJ2-3; 8 nucleotides agree with TRBD2. With 1 base clipped from V and 6 bases from J, the junction kept 10 bases outside the gene matches. CDR1 is SGHNT and CDR2 is YYREEE in the germline V gene (reference sequence). This CDR3 has 16 residues.